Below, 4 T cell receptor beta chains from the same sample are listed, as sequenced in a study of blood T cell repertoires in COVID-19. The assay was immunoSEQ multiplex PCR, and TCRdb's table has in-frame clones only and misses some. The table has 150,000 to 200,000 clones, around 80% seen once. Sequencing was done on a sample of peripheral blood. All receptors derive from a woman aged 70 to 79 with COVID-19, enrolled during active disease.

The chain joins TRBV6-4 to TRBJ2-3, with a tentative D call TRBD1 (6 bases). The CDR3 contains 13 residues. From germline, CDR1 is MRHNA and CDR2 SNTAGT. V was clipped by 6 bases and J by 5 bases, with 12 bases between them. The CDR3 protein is CASRAGAGDTQYF. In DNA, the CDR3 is TGTGCCAGCAGGGCAGGGGCTGGAGATACGCAGTATTTT.

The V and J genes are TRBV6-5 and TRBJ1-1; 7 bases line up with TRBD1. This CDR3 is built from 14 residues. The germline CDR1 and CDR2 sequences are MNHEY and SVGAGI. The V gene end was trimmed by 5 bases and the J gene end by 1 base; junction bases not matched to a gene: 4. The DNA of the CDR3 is TGTGCCAGCAGTAACAGGGGAGGGAACACTGAAGCTTTCTTT. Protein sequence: CASSNRGGNTEAFF.

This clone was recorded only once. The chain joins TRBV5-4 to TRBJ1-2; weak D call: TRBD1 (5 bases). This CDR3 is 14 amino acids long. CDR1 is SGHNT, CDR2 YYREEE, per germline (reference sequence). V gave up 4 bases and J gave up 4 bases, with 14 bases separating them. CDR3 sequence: CASSPHQGSYGYTF. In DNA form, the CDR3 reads TGTGCCAGCAGCCCCCATCAGGGTAGCTATGGCTACACCTTC.

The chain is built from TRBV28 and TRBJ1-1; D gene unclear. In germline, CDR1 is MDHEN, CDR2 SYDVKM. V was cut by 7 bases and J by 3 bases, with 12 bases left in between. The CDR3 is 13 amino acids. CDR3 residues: CASTLGGYTEAFF. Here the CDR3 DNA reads TGTGCCAGCACCCTCGGCGGGTACACTGAAGCTTTCTTT.